This T cell receptor (beta chain) is drawn from a study of blood T cell repertoires in COVID-19. Assay: immunoSEQ multiplex PCR; the TCRdb copy retains only in-frame clones and omits some. This table holds 200,000 to 250,000 clones, about 90% found once. CDR1 is SGHRS, CDR2 YFSETQ, per germline. V lost 0 bases and J 0 bases, leaving 6 bases between the germline ends. This CDR3 has 15 amino acids. Participants, about 18 to 90 years old, spanned around 25 US areas. Cohort 3 recovered donors had two negative PCRs, clearance, or symptom resolution. This clone occurred once. Sequencing input: PBMCs or T cells enriched from blood (not recorded which). The rearrangement links TRBV5-1 to TRBJ2-2; D is unclear. This clonotype was obtained from a young man who had recovered from COVID-19. The CDR3 coding sequence is TGCGCCAGCAGCTTGGCCTACCCGAACACCGGGGAGCTGTTTTTT. Translated, it gives CASSLAYPNTGELFF.